The 22 T cell receptor beta chains listed next were all sequenced from one sample in a study of naive and memory T cell subsets. Study results and limitations: Naive repertoires, especially CD8, held a few larger clonotypes, possibly memory cells re-expressing CD45RA.

Two oligonucleotides, mixed equimolar, formed the beta constant-region primer covering TRBC1 and TRBC2. Ligated cDNA was amplified by four rounds of PCR with nested alpha and beta constant-region primers and SP2. TCRdb passed the UMI-ligation and nested PCR reads through MiXCR, listing each CDR3 protein once. The sample lists more than 95,000 distinct CDR3 sequences; about 14% were seen once. Antigens of these TCRs are unknown. Source material: naive CD8+ T cells from blood. All receptors derive from a human donor in good health.

This clonotype was counted only a few times. CDR3 amino acids: CASKTGVLLAGGAGELFF. The CDR3 DNA reads as TGTGCCAGTAAGACAGGGGTCCTTCTAGCGGGAGGCGCCGGGGAGCTGTTTTTT. The genes are TRBV19 and TRBJ2-2; 11 bases align to TRBD2. V dropped 7 bases and J dropped 6; count of bases not matched to a gene: 16. The CDR3 sequence is 18 residues long. The germline CDR1 and CDR2 sequences are LNHDA and SQIVND (reference sequence).

This clonotype came up a few times. The V call is TRBV12-5, the J call TRBJ2-7, with 10 bases aligning to TRBD2. Germline CDR1 LGHNT, CDR2 FRNRAP. The ends lost 5 bases at V and 4 bases at J; junction bases unmatched: 2. The CDR3 has 13 residues. The CDR3 DNA reads TGTGCTAGTGGTCCACTAGCGGGATACGAGCAGTACTTC. Residues: CASGPLAGYEQYF.

V is TRBV5-6 and J is TRBJ2-7; the D is unclear. The ends were cut back, 2 bases at V and 2 bases at J, with 11 bases in the middle. The CDR3 consists of 14 residues. The germline gives CDR1 SGHDT, CDR2 YYEEEE. CDR3 bases: TGTGCCAGCAGCTTTGGGGATTCAGCCTACGAGCAGTACTTC. This sequence encodes CASSFGDSAYEQYF.

This clonotype was seen many times. The chain employs TRBV13 and TRBJ2-3, with TRBD2 matching 7 bases. CDR3 length: 17 amino acids. V shed 4 bases, J shed 2 bases, and the junction held 12 bases outside the gene matches. The germline CDR1 and CDR2 sequences are PRHDT and FYEKMQ (reference sequence). CDR3 coding DNA: TGTGCCAGCAGCTCCCGGGGAGCGGGACTTCTCACAGATACGCAGTATTTT. This translates into CASSSRGAGLLTDTQYF. Full variable domain (outside the CDR3, taken from reference TRBV13 and TRBJ2-3): AAGVIQSPRHLIKEKRETATLKCYPIPRHDTVYWYQQGPGQDPQFLISFYEKMQSDKGSIPDRFSAQQFSDYHSELNMSSLELGDSALYFCASSSRGAGLLTDTQYFGPGTRLTVL.

This clonotype was seen more than once but under ten times. The chain couples TRBV12-3 or TRBV12-4 to TRBJ1-5; the D is unclear. CDR3 size: 15 residues. Trimming took 6 bases from V and 6 from J, leaving 18 bases between them. CDR3: CASSPAGPASQPQHF. CDR3 DNA sequence: TGTGCCAGCAGCCCCGCTGGGCCGGCTAGTCAGCCCCAGCATTTT.

This clonotype was picked up many times. The chain employs TRBV6-1 and TRBJ2-5, with 9 bases aligning to TRBD1. Germline V gene data show CDR1 as MNHNS and CDR2 as SASEGT. This CDR3 comprises 19 residues. V lost 5 bases to trimming and J lost 1 base; unmatched junction nucleotides: 17. For the CDR3, the DNA is TGTGCCAGCAGTCCCGGGACAGGGCTCCCCCACTTCCCCCAAGAGACCCAGTACTTC. Its protein is CASSPGTGLPHFPQETQYF.

V gene TRBV4-3 combines with J gene TRBJ2-2; the match to TRBD2 covers 10 bases. The CDR3 is 18 residues long. J was trimmed by 5 bases and V by 0 bases; bases with no gene match: 9. The V gene's germline CDR1 is LGHNA and CDR2 YSLEER. DNA of the CDR3: TGCGCCAGCAGCCAAGAGTTGCTAGCGGGAGACGGGACCGGGGAGCTGTTTTTT. The encoded protein is CASSQELLAGDGTGELFF.

V gene TRBV4-3 combines with J gene TRBJ1-3, with unresolved D. CDR3 length: 14 residues. Trimming left V 0 bases short and J 0 bases short, with 3 bases between. Germline CDR1 and CDR2: LGHNA and YSLEER. Here the CDR3 reads CASSQESSGNTIYF. The DNA for the CDR3 is TGCGCCAGCAGCCAAGAGAGCTCTGGAAACACCATATATTTT.

The rearrangement links TRBV6-2 or TRBV6-3 to TRBJ1-1; 7 positions agree with TRBD1. V lost 2 bases, J lost 0 bases, and 6 bases stayed unmatched. There are 16 residues in the CDR3. The V gene's germline CDR1 is MNHEY and CDR2 SVGEGT. CDR3 DNA sequence: TGTGCCAGCAGTTACACTACGACAGGGATGAACACTGAAGCTTTCTTT. Protein product: CASSYTTTGMNTEAFF.

A few counts support this clonotype. The rearrangement links TRBV7-8 to TRBJ2-3; possible D gene TRBD1, 6 bases. Trimming pared 2 bases from V and 1 base from J, leaving 16 bases between. Germline lookup yields CDR1 SGHVS and CDR2 FQNEAQ. This CDR3 has 17 amino acids. CDR3 DNA: TGTGCCAGCAGCTTACCCCCGTTGGGGGCAGGCACAGATACGCAGTATTTT. This translates into CASSLPPLGAGTDTQYF.

Many counts were recorded for this clonotype. This rearrangement joins TRBV7-9 to TRBJ1-1; D is uncertain. The V end was cut by 0 bases, the J end by 1 base, with 6 bases between. There are 14 residues in the CDR3. Germline V gives CDR1 SEHNR, CDR2 FQNEAQ (reference sequence). In DNA form, the CDR3 reads TGTGCCAGCAGCTTAGCCCCAAAGAACACTGAAGCTTTCTTT. Protein sequence: CASSLAPKNTEAFF.

The chain recombines TRBV28 with TRBJ2-7; 9 bases are a match to TRBD2. The germline V gene encodes CDR1 MDHEN and CDR2 SYDVKM. V shed 7 bases and J 4 bases; nucleotides not matched to a gene: 14. This CDR3 is built from 16 residues. CDR3 DNA: TGTGCCAGCAAACACAGCGGGGGGCTCCCGGGGTACGAGCAGTACTTC. This translates into CASKHSGGLPGYEQYF.

The V and J genes are TRBV7-9 and TRBJ2-1, with 7 positions matching TRBD2. The germline gives CDR1 SEHNR, CDR2 FQNEAQ (reference sequence). The CDR3 length is 14 residues. V was pared by 3 bases and J by 4 bases, with 3 bases of the junction left unmatched. In DNA form, the CDR3 reads TGTGCCAGCAGCTTGGAGGGAGGGTACAATGAGCAGTTCTTC. This gives the protein CASSLEGGYNEQFF.

Ten or more counts support this clonotype. V usage is TRBV7-9 and J usage is TRBJ1-1; D not resolved. The V gene lost 2 bases and the J gene lost 3 bases, with 7 bases spanning the gap. The germline CDR1 and CDR2 sequences are SEHNR and FQNEAQ (reference sequence). The CDR3 totals 13 residues. The CDR3 coding sequence is TGTGCCAGCAGCTTACGGGGAGACACTGAAGCTTTCTTT. It yields the protein CASSLRGDTEAFF.

This clonotype was counted a few times. The chain employs TRBV7-9 and TRBJ2-1, with 7 bases identical to TRBD2. Germline lookup yields CDR1 SEHNR and CDR2 FQNEAQ (reference sequence). V was clipped by 5 bases and J by 5 bases; unmatched bases: 12. This CDR3 region has 16 residues. CDR3 nucleotide sequence: TGTGCCAGCAGCCCCTCGTTGGGGGGGTACCACAATGAGCAGTTCTTC. This sequence encodes CASSPSLGGYHNEQFF.

This clonotype was observed a few times. The chain employs TRBV4-3 and TRBJ2-3, with 7 bases lining up with TRBD1. The CDR3 is 12 amino acids. J gave up 6 bases and V 5 bases, and 2 bases lay outside the gene matches. Germline assignment: CDR1 LGHNA and CDR2 YSLEER. CDR3 in amino acids: CASSRGPDTQYF. In DNA form, the CDR3 reads TGCGCCAGCAGCAGGGGGCCCGATACGCAGTATTTT.

This chain connects TRBV5-1 to TRBJ1-2; 7 bases match TRBD1. Germline V CDR1 and CDR2: SGHRS, YFSETQ. This CDR3 is 16 amino acids long. Trimming took 0 bases from V and 6 from J; bases not matched to a gene: 11. For the CDR3, the DNA is TGCGCCAGCAGCTTGGAGGTCCCCAAGGGGGCAGATGGCTACACCTTC. Its translation is CASSLEVPKGADGYTF.

The gene calls are TRBV18 and TRBJ2-3; D may be TRBD1 (7 bases). The CDR3 covers 13 residues. Germline lookup yields CDR1 KGHSH and CDR2 LQKENI. Trimming removed 3 bases at V and 6 bases at J, with 10 bases between. For the CDR3, the DNA is TGTGCCAGCTCACCGCCAGGGGGGGATACGCAGTATTTT. This sequence encodes CASSPPGGDTQYF.

This clonotype showed up many times. This chain connects TRBV28 to TRBJ2-7; 12 bases line up with TRBD2. Germline CDR1 is MDHEN and CDR2 is SYDVKM. The junction had 8 bases not matched to a gene; V was cut back by 10 bases and J by 4 bases. The CDR3 length is 14 residues. CDR3 region: CATLRLAGAYEQYF. The CDR3 DNA reads TGTGCCACCCTAAGACTAGCGGGGGCATACGAGCAGTACTTC.

This clonotype showed up many times. This sequence joins TRBV5-1 and TRBJ2-7; 13 bases align to TRBD2. Looked up from germline, CDR1 is SGHRS and CDR2 is YFSETQ. The CDR3 spans 15 residues. Losses at the gene ends were 2 bases for V and 3 bases for J; bases not matched to a gene: 2. CDR3 loop: CASSLGTSGVYEQYF. Written as DNA, the CDR3 is TGCGCCAGCAGCTTAGGGACTAGCGGGGTCTACGAGCAGTACTTC.

This clonotype was picked up a small number of times. The chain links TRBV11-2 to TRBJ1-6; D possibly corresponds to TRBD1 (5 bases). V gave up 5 bases and J gave up 7 bases, with 15 bases separating them. Germline V gene sequence: CDR1 SGHAT, CDR2 FQNNGV. The CDR3 runs 15 residues. As DNA, the CDR3 is TGTGCCAGCAGCCGCCTCGGGACGGGGAATTCACCCCTCCACTTT. Translating it yields CASSRLGTGNSPLHF. Combining the CDR3 with reference TRBV11-2 and TRBJ1-6 gives the whole variable domain EAGVAQSPRYKIIEKRQSVAFWCNPISGHATLYWYQQILGQGPKLLIQFQNNGVVDDSQLPKDRFSAERLKGVDSTLKIQPAKLEDSAVYLCASSRLGTGNSPLHFGNGTRLTVT.

CDR3 coding DNA: TGTGCCAGCAGTGCACTCGGGGCTAGTCGCCACAATGAGCAGTTCTTC. It translates to CASSALGASRHNEQFF. The J gene is TRBJ2-1, the V gene TRBV6-5; D is perhaps TRBD1 or TRBD2 (5 bases each). V shed 5 bases and J shed 5 bases, with 19 bases lying between them. The CDR3 extends over 16 amino acids. The germline V gene has CDR1 MNHEY and CDR2 SVGAGI.